The sequence of this T cell receptor beta chain was determined in a study of blood T cell repertoires in COVID-19. Study at large: Nucleic acid was either cDNA or gDNA, and it came from T cells, B-cell-depleted T cells, or PBMCs.

The protocol was immunoSEQ multiplex PCR, while the TCRdb copy is restricted to in-frame clones and leaves out a portion. The data show approximately 200,000 clones, with around 90% seen just once and over 0.95% held by the top ten. Recruitment covered under 25 US areas and drew participants whose ages spanned roughly 18 to 90 years. Membership in each cohort depended on participant-reported clinical history. What the recovered Cohort 3 donors had was two negative PCRs, clearance, or symptom resolution. The germline V and J ends were trimmed by 6 bases and 1 base, with 10 bases remaining between them. Per the germline V gene, CDR1 is LNHDA and CDR2 is SQIVND (reference sequence). CDR3 size: 14 residues.

The sample comprised PBMCs or T cells enriched from blood (not recorded which). The TCR originated in a man under 40 who had recovered from COVID-19. This sequence joins TRBV19 and TRBJ1-5; D call uncertain. CDR3: CASSPGISNQPQHF. CDR3 bases: TGTGCCAGTAGCCCTGGCATAAGCAATCAGCCCCAGCATTTT.